A single sample gave rise to the 19 T cell receptor beta chains below, sequenced in a study of a mutant IDH1 vaccine in newly diagnosed glioma. This table comes from immunoSEQ multiplex PCR, and its TCRdb copy is limited to in-frame clones, with some not included. The repertoire holds roughly 32,000 clones, with 65% to 80% as singletons. Documented time point: baseline, week 1 (first vaccination visit). Treatment noted: pre-vaccination baseline after standard-of-care therapy. Specimen: peripheral blood mononuclear cells (PBMCs), collected from a glioma patient treated with radiotherapy, temozolomide or both. The receptors were sampled from a man aged 50 or older with glioma. Some clones in this sample may be carry-over from other donors' samples.

The rearrangement joins TRBV27 to TRBJ2-7, with D tentatively TRBD1 (5 bases). In germline, CDR1 is MNHEY, CDR2 SMNVEV (reference sequence). V was cut by 3 bases and J by 3 bases, with 12 bases left in between. This CDR3 contains 14 residues. The CDR3 protein is CASSFSTQGYEQYF. The CDR3 coding sequence is TGTGCCAGCAGTTTTTCAACCCAGGGCTACGAGCAGTACTTC.

This sequence joins TRBV7-2 and TRBJ1-1, with 7 bases fitting TRBD1. Germline assignment: CDR1 SGHTA and CDR2 FQGNSA. There are 15 residues in the CDR3. V trimming: 3 bases; J trimming: 6 bases; junction bases outside the gene matches: 10. CDR3: CASSLAPDRASEAFF. The CDR3 DNA sequence: TGTGCCAGCAGCTTGGCCCCTGACAGGGCCTCTGAAGCTTTCTTT.

The rearrangement uses TRBV29-1 and TRBJ1-4, with 7 bases lining up with TRBD1. This CDR3 spans 15 amino acids. The germline CDR1 and CDR2 sequences are SQVTM and ANQGSEA. Trimming cost V 4 bases and J 11 bases; bases outside gene matches: 16. The chain's CDR3 is CSVVLIQDRVEKLFF. Here the CDR3 DNA reads TGCAGCGTTGTTCTTATCCAAGACAGGGTCGAGAAACTGTTTTTT.

The chain has TRBV19 and TRBJ1-1; D is unclear. V lost 3 bases and J 8 bases, leaving 13 bases between the germline ends. Germline loops: CDR1 LNHDA, CDR2 SQIVND (reference sequence). The CDR3 contains 13 residues. This CDR3 reads CASSIDRAKEAFF. CDR3 DNA: TGTGCCAGTAGTATTGATAGGGCCAAGGAAGCTTTCTTT.

The chain couples TRBV11-2 to TRBJ2-1; 12 positions agree with TRBD2. Trimming took 2 bases from V and 3 from J; bases not matched to a gene: 5. Germline V gene sequence: CDR1 SGHAT, CDR2 FQNNGV. The CDR3 is 17 amino acids. For the CDR3, the DNA is TGTGCCAGCAGCTTACTGACTAGCGGGAGAATCTACAATGAGCAGTTCTTC. This encodes CASSLLTSGRIYNEQFF.

The rearrangement links TRBV25-1 to TRBJ1-3; D unresolved. Germline CDR1 reads MGHDK; CDR2 reads SYGVNS. Between the trimmed V and J ends, which lost 0 bases and 0 bases, there was a span of 12 bases. There are 17 residues in the CDR3. CDR3 sequence reads: CASSEYGSYSSGNTIYF. The CDR3 bases are TGTGCCAGCAGTGAATACGGCAGCTATAGCTCTGGAAACACCATATATTTT.

The chain uses TRBV7-2 and TRBJ2-3; D is ambiguous. The CDR3 has 13 amino acids. In germline, CDR1 is SGHTA, CDR2 FQGNSA. Trimming took off 5 bases at V and 1 base at J, with 7 bases between the two ends. Written as DNA, the CDR3 is TGTGCCAGCAGCCCCTGGGGCACAGATACGCAGTATTTT. As protein: CASSPWGTDTQYF.

The chain couples TRBV7-9 to TRBJ2-5; 8 nucleotides match TRBD1. Per germline, CDR1 SEHNR and CDR2 FQNEAQ (reference sequence). Germline trimming cut 3 bases from V and 3 bases from J; bases unmatched to any gene: 6. The CDR3 length is 15 residues. The CDR3 spells CASSLVTGGKETQYF. CDR3 sequence (DNA): TGTGCCAGCAGCTTGGTTACAGGGGGAAAAGAGACCCAGTACTTC.

The genes are TRBV5-1 and TRBJ2-3; tentatively, D is TRBD1 (5 bases). CDR3 length equals 15 residues. Germline CDR1 is SGHRS and CDR2 is YFSETQ. V was clipped by 7 bases and J by 6 bases, with 21 bases between them. The CDR3 loop reads CASYQGESLRDTQYF. The CDR3 bases are TGCGCCAGCTACCAGGGCGAGTCATTGAGGGATACGCAGTATTTT.

This clone was detected once. The rearrangement uses TRBV7-9 and TRBJ1-2; 9 positions agree with TRBD1. V lost 5 bases to trimming and J lost 5 bases; unmatched junction nucleotides: 6. Germline V gene sequence: CDR1 SEHNR, CDR2 FQNEAQ (reference sequence). The CDR3 is 14 amino acids. The CDR3: CASSPAGQGYGYTF. The CDR3 coding sequence is TGTGCCAGCAGCCCCGCCGGACAGGGGTATGGCTACACCTTC.

This clone was seen a handful of times. This rearrangement joins TRBV10-3 to TRBJ1-5; D possibly corresponds to TRBD1 (6 bases). The CDR3 runs 16 residues. With 2 bases removed from V and 2 bases from J, the gap between germline ends came to 13 bases. Germline V lookup: CDR1 ENHRY, CDR2 SYGVKD. The CDR3 DNA sequence: TGTGCCATCAGTGAGATGGCAGGGGTTCGCAATCAGCCCCAGCATTTT. It encodes CAISEMAGVRNQPQHF.

This rearrangement joins TRBV7-9 to TRBJ2-7; 7 nucleotides agree with TRBD1. The CDR3 has 14 residues. The trim removed 5 bases at V and 7 bases at J, leaving 11 bases unmatched. Germline V gives CDR1 SEHNR, CDR2 FQNEAQ (reference sequence). The CDR3 DNA reads as TGTGCCAGCAGCACCGGGACAGCAATACGGGAGCAGTACTTC. Encoded protein: CASSTGTAIREQYF. Full variable domain (remainder filled in from reference TRBV7-9 and TRBJ2-7): DTGVSQNPRHKITKRGQNVTFRCDPISEHNRLYWYRQTLGQGPEFLTYFQNEAQLEKSRLLSDRFSAERPKGSFSTLEIQRTEQGDSAMYLCASSTGTAIREQYFGPGTRLTVT.

The chain has TRBV6-1 and TRBJ1-3; D is ambiguous. The CDR3 runs to 16 residues. Germline assignment: CDR1 MNHNS and CDR2 SASEGT. The V and J ends lost 2 bases and 0 bases respectively, with 11 bases between them. This CDR3 is CASSESETSSGNTIYF. The CDR3 DNA is TGTGCCAGCAGTGAATCCGAAACCAGCTCTGGAAACACCATATATTTT.

The gene calls are TRBV28 and TRBJ1-3; possible D gene TRBD1, 6 bases. Per the germline V gene, CDR1 is MDHEN and CDR2 is SYDVKM. Trimming left V 4 bases short and J 4 bases short, with 14 bases between. The CDR3 totals 15 residues. DNA of the CDR3: TGTGCCAGCAGTTCCAGACAGGAGGTGGGAAACACCATATATTTT. Its translation is CASSSRQEVGNTIYF.

This chain uses TRBV6-5 with TRBJ2-6, with unresolved D. The germline CDR1 and CDR2 sequences are MNHEY and SVGAGI. The V end lost 2 bases, the J end lost 0 bases, and 8 bases lay between the germline ends. The CDR3 is 16 amino acids. In nucleotides, the CDR3 is TGTGCCAGCAGTTACGCGGACGGCTCTGGGGCCAACGTCCTGACTTTC. Its translation is CASSYADGSGANVLTF.

This clone was seen more than once but under ten times. This rearrangement joins TRBV9 to TRBJ2-1; 13 nucleotides match TRBD2. With V trimmed by 1 base and J by 6 bases, 4 bases remained unmatched. CDR3 length: 16 residues. Germline assignment: CDR1 SGDLS and CDR2 YYNGEE. CDR3 in DNA: TGTGCCAGCAGCGTATCCAGACTAGCGGGGGGCAATGAGCAGTTCTTC. It specifies CASSVSRLAGGNEQFF.

J is TRBJ1-1 and V is TRBV25-1; D not certain. The germline CDR1 and CDR2 sequences are MGHDK and SYGVNS. V lost 5 bases, J lost 10 bases, and 17 bases lay in between. CDR3 length: 13 residues. CDR3 amino acids: CASSLRVGSGAFF. The DNA of the CDR3 is TGTGCCAGCAGTCTAAGGGTTGGGAGTGGAGCTTTCTTT.

The V and J genes are TRBV29-1 and TRBJ2-7; tentatively, D is TRBD1 (6 bases). Between the trimmed V and J ends, which lost 2 bases and 2 bases, there was a span of 13 bases. The CDR3 sequence is 14 residues long. Per germline, CDR1 SQVTM and CDR2 ANQGSEA. The CDR3 here is CSVEKQGSPYEQYF. The CDR3 DNA reads TGCAGCGTTGAAAAACAGGGAAGTCCCTACGAGCAGTACTTC.

The rearrangement joins TRBV4-3 to TRBJ2-3; no clear D gene. Trimming took off 1 base at V and 6 bases at J, with 14 bases between the two ends. CDR1 LGHNA and CDR2 YSLEER come from the germline V gene. CDR3 length: 15 amino acids. The chain's CDR3 is CASSQGSSRRDTQYF. Written as DNA, the CDR3 is TGCGCCAGCAGCCAAGGGAGTAGTCGAAGGGATACGCAGTATTTT.